This T cell receptor beta chain appears in the sequencing data of a study of identical twins. TCRdb reanalysed the 5' RACE reads using MiXCR and keeps one entry per CDR3 protein. Of 540,000 or so distinct CDR3 sequences in the sample, 20% to 25% were seen once. This clonotype was counted at least ten times. Antigen unknown. Whole-study results and caveats: Interpretation of the results relied on cross-sectional statistical analysis and not on following the same donors. Analyses based on zero insertions could be partly confounded by invariant MAIT and iNKT cells. Modelling approaches yielded underestimates of out-of-frame TCR alpha sharing between monozygotic twins.

These same data were also listed under a study on yellow fever vaccine responses in identical twins.

The origin of this receptor is a young woman in good health. Sequencing was carried out using CD4+ T cells sorted from blood.

CDR3 nucleotides: TGTGCCAGCAGCGTGGGACTAGCGGGAGTAGATGAGCAGTTCTTC. Its protein is CASSVGLAGVDEQFF. The chain links TRBV12-3 or TRBV12-4 to TRBJ2-1, with TRBD2 matching over 14 bases. Unmatched junction bases numbered 6, after V lost 6 bases and J lost 8 bases. CDR3 length equals 15 residues.